This TCR beta chain was sequenced for a study of blood T cell repertoires in COVID-19. For the study at large: In each case, the material was cDNA or gDNA derived from T cells, B-cell-depleted T cells, or PBMCs.

This CDR3 has 15 residues. Germline V gene lookup returns CDR1 SGHDT and CDR2 YYEEEE. The ends lost 0 bases at V and 1 base at J; junction bases unmatched: 0. This clone was counted once. Per the original methods: Nucleated cell number was recorded as an estimate derived from reference gene primer amplification. The repertoire was sequenced with immunoSEQ multiplex PCR; TCRdb's copy has only in-frame clones and lacks some. V, J and clone size reflect that table, while D and trimming were determined from the DNA. The sample lists under 85,000 clones; 60% to 85% were seen once. The TCR was taken from a human donor in a cohort sampled during active COVID-19. Sequenced material: peripheral blood. The chain is built from TRBV5-6 and TRBJ2-2; 7 positions match TRBD1. CDR3 in amino acids: CASSLGDRNTGELFF. CDR3 DNA: TGTGCCAGCAGCTTGGGGGACAGGAACACCGGGGAGCTGTTTTTT.